Shown below are 17 T cell receptor beta chains from a single sample sequenced in a study of a mutant IDH1 vaccine in newly diagnosed glioma. Their target antigens are unknown. Time point given: week 5, during vaccination. It was 300 ug of mutant IDH1 20-mer peptide that made up each vaccine dose, given with topical imiquimod. Assay: immunoSEQ multiplex PCR; the TCRdb copy retains only in-frame clones and omits some. The sample lists 75,000 to 85,000 clones; roughly nine tenths were seen once. The starting material was PBMCs, obtained from a glioma patient whose treatment included an IDH1 peptide vaccine. All receptors derive from a woman aged 50 to 60 with glioma.

About this clone: One junction end does not reproduce the germline sequence, and a read error may be involved. The genes are TRBV28 and TRBJ1-6; D is ambiguous. Germline CDR1 and CDR2: MDHEN and SYDVKM. This CDR3 contains 17 residues. The chain's CDR3 is CASRLEAETYYNSPLHF. In nucleotides, the CDR3 is TGTGCCAGCCGTTTGGAGGCGGAGACATACTATAATTCACCCCTCCACTTT.

Written as DNA, the CDR3 is TGTGCCAGCATAGGGAGGGGACAGGGTACTGAAGCTTTCTTT. Translating it yields CASIGRGQGTEAFF. The chain couples TRBV6-6 to TRBJ1-1; 9 positions agree with TRBD1. This CDR3 is built from 14 residues. V gave up 7 bases and J gave up 5 bases; unmatched junction bases: 8. Germline lookup yields CDR1 MNHNY and CDR2 SVGAGI (reference sequence).

This rearrangement joins TRBV6-1 to TRBJ2-7, with D unclear. The CDR3 consists of 12 residues. V lost 1 base and J lost 3, with 4 bases in between. Germline values: CDR1 MNHNS, CDR2 SASEGT. Here the CDR3 reads CASSEGFYEQYF. The CDR3 region has the DNA TGTGCCAGCAGTGAAGGGTTCTACGAGCAGTACTTC.

The V gene is TRBV7-9, the J gene TRBJ2-1, with D tentatively TRBD2 (6 bases). Trimming took 6 bases from V and 10 from J, leaving 13 bases between them. CDR1 SEHNR and CDR2 FQNEAQ come from the germline V gene (reference sequence). The CDR3 loop spans 12 amino acids. In DNA form, the CDR3 reads TGTGCCAGCAGTGGCGCCGCGGGGGAGCAGTTCTTC. This sequence encodes CASSGAAGEQFF.

A single count supports this clone. V and J are TRBV11-2 and TRBJ2-7, with D perhaps given as TRBD1 or TRBD2 (6 bases each). V gave up 5 bases and J gave up 3 bases, with 11 bases separating them. Germline V gives CDR1 SGHAT, CDR2 FQNNGV. The CDR3 consists of 13 residues. The CDR3 reads CASSPKGGYEQYF. DNA of the CDR3: TGTGCCAGCAGCCCGAAGGGGGGCTACGAGCAGTACTTC. Complete variable domain (other parts from reference TRBV11-2 and TRBJ2-7): EAGVAQSPRYKIIEKRQSVAFWCNPISGHATLYWYQQILGQGPKLLIQFQNNGVVDDSQLPKDRFSAERLKGVDSTLKIQPAKLEDSAVYLCASSPKGGYEQYFGPGTRLTVT.

The chain carries TRBV5-4 and TRBJ2-7; the D call may be TRBD1 or TRBD2 (5 bases each). V shed 0 bases and J shed 0 bases, with 10 bases lying between them. Looked up from germline, CDR1 is SGHNT and CDR2 is YYREEE (reference sequence). The length of the CDR3 is 15 residues. For the CDR3, the DNA is TGTGCCAGCAGCTTGGAGTTCGGGACCTCCTACGAGCAGTACTTC. It specifies CASSLEFGTSYEQYF.

This sequence joins TRBV5-1 and TRBJ2-2, with a weak D call TRBD1 (5 bases). The CDR3 is 15 amino acids. The V gene's germline CDR1 is SGHRS and CDR2 YFSETQ. The V end lost 3 bases, the J end lost 1 base, and 10 bases lay between the germline ends. The chain's CDR3 is CASSWTSLNTGELFF. The CDR3 DNA reads TGCGCCAGCAGCTGGACATCTTTGAACACCGGGGAGCTGTTTTTT.

V is TRBV1 and J is TRBJ2-5; the table gives TRBD2 as D, unverified against the DNA. TRBV1 is termed a pseudogene. The CDR3 extends over 18 amino acids. Here the CDR3 reads CTSSRSGLAGVYQETQYF. As DNA, the CDR3 is TGCACCAGCAGCCGATCGGGACTAGCGGGGGTATACCAAGAGACCCAGTACTTC.

This chain joins TRBV5-4 and TRBJ2-6, with 8 bases that match TRBD2. J lost 4 bases, V lost 2 bases, and 5 bases had no gene match. The CDR3 has 16 residues. Germline CDR1 reads SGHNT; CDR2 reads YYREEE (reference sequence). DNA for the CDR3: TGTGCCAGCAGCTTCAAGCGGGAGAGCGGGGCCAACGTCCTGACTTTC. This encodes CASSFKRESGANVLTF. Variable domain in full (rest from reference TRBV5-4 and TRBJ2-6): ETGVTQSPTHLIKTRGQQVTLRCSSQSGHNTVSWYQQALGQGPQFIFQYYREEENGRGNFPPRFSGLQFPNYSSELNVNALELDDSALYLCASSFKRESGANVLTFGAGSRLTVL.

This clone has a single count. The rearrangement links TRBV27 to TRBJ2-1, with unresolved D. The germline V and J ends were trimmed by 2 bases and 5 bases, with 13 bases remaining between them. Per the germline V gene, CDR1 is MNHEY and CDR2 is SMNVEV (reference sequence). The CDR3 length is 15 residues. The DNA for the CDR3 is TGTGCCAGCAGTTTAAGGTCGCCACCAGACAATGAGCAGTTCTTC. The encoded protein is CASSLRSPPDNEQFF.

This clone has only one observation. This rearrangement joins TRBV5-1 to TRBJ2-3; D unresolved. CDR1 SGHRS and CDR2 YFSETQ come from the germline V gene. CDR3 length: 12 amino acids. V lost 3 bases and J 5 bases, leaving 7 bases between the germline ends. The CDR3 nucleotides read TGCGCCAGCAGCTCCTCACGAGATACGCAGTATTTT. Its translation: CASSSSRDTQYF.

The chain couples TRBV5-1 to TRBJ1-3; D remains unclear. Per germline, CDR1 SGHRS and CDR2 YFSETQ. V was shortened by 2 bases and J by 1 base, with 7 bases between the two germline ends. The CDR3 runs 14 residues. DNA for the CDR3: TGCGCCAGCAGCTTCGAACAATCTGGAAACACCATATATTTT. Protein product: CASSFEQSGNTIYF.

CDR3 amino acids: CASSLAGRYEQYF. CDR3 bases: TGCGCCAGCAGCTTGGCGGGGAGATACGAGCAGTACTTC. This chain joins TRBV5-1 and TRBJ2-7; TRBD2 is a possible D gene (5 bases). CDR1 is SGHRS and CDR2 is YFSETQ in the germline V gene. Trimming stripped 0 bases from V and 4 bases from J, with 8 bases between. This CDR3 spans 13 amino acids.

The chain's CDR3 is CASGRDGTGVTEAFF. The CDR3 coding sequence is TGTGCCAGCGGCCGCGATGGGACAGGGGTGACTGAAGCTTTCTTT. This sequence joins TRBV5-4 and TRBJ1-1; 10 bases match TRBD1. Germline trimming cut 7 bases from V and 5 bases from J; bases unmatched to any gene: 11. The CDR3 length is 15 residues. Germline V lookup: CDR1 SGHNT, CDR2 YYREEE (reference sequence).

DNA for the CDR3: TGCGCCAGCAGCTTGGCCGAGGGCGGGGAGCTGTTTTTT. It specifies CASSLAEGGELFF. This chain joins TRBV5-1 and TRBJ2-2; TRBD2 is a possible D gene (5 bases). CDR3 length: 13 amino acids. Trimming took off 0 bases at V and 7 bases at J, with 7 bases between the two ends. CDR1 and CDR2 from the germline V gene are SGHRS and YFSETQ. Full variable domain (rest looked up from reference TRBV5-1 and TRBJ2-2): KAGVTQTPRYLIKTRGQQVTLSCSPISGHRSVSWYQQTPGQGLQFLFEYFSETQRNKGNFPGRFSGRQFSNSRSEMNVSTLELGDSALYLCASSLAEGGELFFGEGSRLTVL.

This chain connects TRBV6-4 to TRBJ1-2; D may be TRBD1 (6 bases). Per the germline V gene, CDR1 is MRHNA and CDR2 is SNTAGT. The CDR3 runs 16 residues. Trimming stripped 0 bases from V and 4 bases from J, with 15 bases between. Here the CDR3 DNA reads TGTGCCAGCAGTGACTCGAGCCAGGGGCCCAGCTATGGCTACACCTTC. The encoded protein is CASSDSSQGPSYGYTF.

The chain recombines TRBV6-6 with TRBJ1-1; TRBD1 agrees at 7 bases. J was trimmed by 0 bases and V by 6 bases; bases with no gene match: 10. This CDR3 region has 16 residues. The germline V gene encodes CDR1 MNHNY and CDR2 SVGAGI (reference sequence). The CDR3: CASRPGGGRMNTEAFF. The DNA of the CDR3 is TGTGCCAGCAGACCAGGGGGAGGTCGGATGAACACTGAAGCTTTCTTT.